The 8 T cell receptor beta chains reported below all come from one sample, sequenced in a study of blood T cell repertoires in COVID-19. Sequencing was performed with immunoSEQ multiplex PCR; in TCRdb, only in-frame clones are kept and a portion is missing. Seen here are more than 100,000 clones, 90% observed once, and the top ten hold 3.8%. Sequencing used peripheral blood. These receptors were obtained from a woman in her sixties with COVID-19, enrolled during active disease.

The V call is TRBV6-5, the J call TRBJ1-1; tentatively, D is TRBD1 (5 bases). Trimming took 6 bases from V and 1 from J, leaving 9 bases between them. The V gene's germline CDR1 is MNHEY and CDR2 SVGAGI. The CDR3 has 13 residues. CDR3 DNA: TGTGCCAGCAGCAACACAGGGAACACTGAAGCTTTCTTT. Residues: CASSNTGNTEAFF.

The V call is TRBV7-2, the J call TRBJ1-2; 8 positions match TRBD1. The V gene's germline CDR1 is SGHTA and CDR2 FQGNSA. The CDR3 covers 16 residues. The trim removed 4 bases at V and 4 bases at J, leaving 11 bases unmatched. The CDR3 here is CASSSNDRGRGYGYTF. CDR3 coding DNA: TGTGCCAGCAGCTCCAACGACAGGGGCAGAGGCTATGGCTACACCTTC.

This rearrangement joins TRBV19 to TRBJ1-2; D perhaps matches TRBD1 (6 bases). Germline assignment: CDR1 LNHDA and CDR2 SQIVND (reference sequence). The CDR3 covers 15 residues. The ends were cut back, 9 bases at V and 4 bases at J, with 21 bases in the middle. The CDR3, as DNA: TGTGCCAGCACGACAGGTCCCGGATTGGGCTATGGCTACACCTTC. Protein sequence: CASTTGPGLGYGYTF.

This sequence joins TRBV5-4 and TRBJ2-3; D remains ambiguous. CDR3 length: 11 amino acids. Germline CDR1 SGHNT, CDR2 YYREEE (reference sequence). V gave up 4 bases and J gave up 5 bases, with 5 bases separating them. This chain's CDR3 is CASSTEDTQYF. Written as DNA, the CDR3 is TGTGCCAGCAGCACTGAAGATACGCAGTATTTT.

CDR3 sequence reads: CASSDQFGTGNLYEQYF. DNA of the CDR3: TGTGCCAGCAGCGACCAGTTCGGGACAGGGAACCTCTACGAGCAGTACTTC. The chain joins TRBV3-1 (or the pseudogene TRBV3-2) to TRBJ2-7, with 9 bases that match TRBD1. The germline gives CDR1 LGHDT, CDR2 YNNKEL (reference sequence). The CDR3 extends over 17 amino acids. Trimming took 5 bases from V and 3 from J; bases not matched to a gene: 14.

This sequence joins TRBV5-1 and TRBJ1-2, with 7 bases that match TRBD1. Germline trimming cut 4 bases from V and 0 bases from J; bases unmatched to any gene: 12. Germline CDR1 reads SGHRS; CDR2 reads YFSETQ. The CDR3 spans 17 residues. Here the CDR3 reads CASSIYSSGTANYGYTF. CDR3 in DNA: TGCGCCAGCAGCATATACTCCTCCGGGACAGCTAACTATGGCTACACCTTC.

This clone has just a few counts. This sample also contains other DNA sequences that code for the same CDR3. The V and J genes are TRBV6-6 and TRBJ1-1; D gene unclear. Trimming removed 2 bases from V and 0 bases from J, with 7 bases in between. The CDR3 covers 14 residues. From germline, CDR1 is MNHNY and CDR2 SVGAGI (reference sequence). This CDR3 is CASSYAELNTEAFF. The CDR3 DNA follows: TGTGCCAGCAGTTACGCGGAGTTGAACACTGAAGCTTTCTTT.

This clone was counted between two and nine times. The V and J genes are TRBV21-1 and TRBJ1-2; the D call in the table, TRBD1, was not verified against the DNA. TRBV21-1 represents a pseudogene. CDR3 length equals 13 residues. The CDR3 region is CASRTGNRYGYTF. CDR3 coding DNA: TGTGCCAGCCGGACAGGGAACAGGTATGGCTACACCTTC.